This T cell receptor (beta chain) derives from a study of Ad26.COV2.S vaccination and SARS-CoV-2 variants. Study at large: Enrollment placed the donor in the COV1001 Ad26.COV2.S trial arm. General study points: Analytic work on TCR breadth and depth might have understated the full extent of total T cell responses.

The treatment denotes: roughly 19 received Ad26.COV2.S at low or high dose, single or two shots; about 5 received placebo; per-sample allocation not given. All samples were drawn on day 63, counting from the first vaccine or placebo injection. Aged 18-55 years, donor was enrolled in Boston around 2020. In the case of this clone: The antigen is unknown.

The CDR3 is 15 residues long. The ends were cut back, 1 base at V and 3 bases at J, with 11 bases in the middle. Germline CDR1 is SGHTS and CDR2 is YDEGEE. Generated by immunoSEQ multiplex PCR, the TCRdb table keeps only in-frame clones and is missing some. This table holds fewer than 400,000 clones, roughly 88% found once. V usage is TRBV5-8 and J usage is TRBJ1-5; tentative D call: TRBD1 (6 bases). This sequence was found in a person aged 18 to 59 who received the Ad26.COV2.S COVID-19 vaccine or a placebo. This specimen was peripheral blood, taken in a trial of Ad26.COV2.S vaccine versus placebo. The CDR3 sequence: CASSLWGGPNQPQHF. CDR3 DNA sequence: TGTGCCAGCAGCTTGTGGGGGGGGCCCAATCAGCCCCAGCATTTT.